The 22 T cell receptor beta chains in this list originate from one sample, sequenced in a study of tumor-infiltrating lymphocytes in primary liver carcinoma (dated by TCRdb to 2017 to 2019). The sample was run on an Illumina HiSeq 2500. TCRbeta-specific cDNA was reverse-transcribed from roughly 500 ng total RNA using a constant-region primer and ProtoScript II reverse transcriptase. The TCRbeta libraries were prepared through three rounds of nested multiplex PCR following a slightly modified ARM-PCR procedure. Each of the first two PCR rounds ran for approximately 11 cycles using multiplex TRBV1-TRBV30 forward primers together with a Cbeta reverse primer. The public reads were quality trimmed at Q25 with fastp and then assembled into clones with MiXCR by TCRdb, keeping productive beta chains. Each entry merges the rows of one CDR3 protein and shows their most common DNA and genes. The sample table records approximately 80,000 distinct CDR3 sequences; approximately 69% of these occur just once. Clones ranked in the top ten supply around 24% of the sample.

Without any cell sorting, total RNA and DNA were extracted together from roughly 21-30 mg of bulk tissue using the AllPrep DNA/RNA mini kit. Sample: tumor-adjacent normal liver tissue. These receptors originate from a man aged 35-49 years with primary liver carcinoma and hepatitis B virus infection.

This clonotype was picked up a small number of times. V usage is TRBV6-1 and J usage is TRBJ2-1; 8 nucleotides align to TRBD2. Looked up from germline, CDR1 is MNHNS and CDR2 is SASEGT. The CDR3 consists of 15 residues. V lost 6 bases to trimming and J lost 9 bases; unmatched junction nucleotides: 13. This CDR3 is CASSGTSGSRREQFF. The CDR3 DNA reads TGTGCCAGCAGCGGGACTAGTGGGAGTAGGCGTGAGCAGTTCTTC.

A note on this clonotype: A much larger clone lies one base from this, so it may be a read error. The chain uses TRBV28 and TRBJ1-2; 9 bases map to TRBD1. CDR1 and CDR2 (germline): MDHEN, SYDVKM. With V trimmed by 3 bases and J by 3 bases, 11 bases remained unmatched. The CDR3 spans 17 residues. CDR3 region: CASSFAGTGIIYYGYTF. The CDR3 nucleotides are TGTGCCAGCAGTTTCGCCGGGACAGGGATTATCTACTATGGCTACACCTTC.

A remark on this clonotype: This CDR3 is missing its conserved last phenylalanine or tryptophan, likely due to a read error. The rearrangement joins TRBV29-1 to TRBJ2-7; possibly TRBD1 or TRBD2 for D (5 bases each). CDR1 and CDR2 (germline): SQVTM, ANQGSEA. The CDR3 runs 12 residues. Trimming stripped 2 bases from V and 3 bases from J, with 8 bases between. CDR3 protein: CSVERDGYEQYS. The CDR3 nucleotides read TGCAGCGTTGAAAGGGACGGCTACGAGCAGTACTCC.

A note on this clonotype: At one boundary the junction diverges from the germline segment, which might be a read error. The CDR3 nucleotides read TGTGCCAGCAGTGGGGCAGGGGTAAGGACTGAAGCTTCCTTT. It is translated as CASSGAGVRTEASF. This rearrangement joins TRBV6-6 to TRBJ1-1; possibly TRBD1 for D (6 bases). This CDR3 has 14 amino acids. Germline-derived CDR1 and CDR2 are MNHNY and SVGAGI (reference sequence).

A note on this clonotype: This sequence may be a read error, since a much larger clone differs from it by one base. The CDR3 is CASSFQAYKQYF. CDR3 nucleotide sequence: TGTGCCAGCAGCTTCCAGGCCTACAAGCAGTACTTC. The chain employs TRBV7-9 and TRBJ2-7; D gene uncertain. Germline values: CDR1 SEHNR, CDR2 FQNEAQ (reference sequence). This CDR3 is built from 12 residues.

The CDR3 sequence is CASSPQTGDNIQYF. CDR3 DNA: TGTGCCAGCAGTCCGCAAACGGGGGACAACATTCAGTACTTC. The rearrangement joins TRBV11-1 to TRBJ2-4; the D gene is possibly TRBD2 (6 bases). The CDR3 length is 14 residues. Germline V gene lookup returns CDR1 SGHAT and CDR2 FQDESV (reference sequence). Trimming left V 6 bases short and J 7 bases short, with 16 bases between.

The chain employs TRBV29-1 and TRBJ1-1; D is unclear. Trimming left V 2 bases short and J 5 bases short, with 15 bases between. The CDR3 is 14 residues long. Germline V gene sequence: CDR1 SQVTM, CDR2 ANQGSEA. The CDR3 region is CSVEQSGGRTEAFF. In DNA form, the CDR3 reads TGCAGCGTTGAACAATCGGGTGGAAGGACTGAAGCTTTCTTT.

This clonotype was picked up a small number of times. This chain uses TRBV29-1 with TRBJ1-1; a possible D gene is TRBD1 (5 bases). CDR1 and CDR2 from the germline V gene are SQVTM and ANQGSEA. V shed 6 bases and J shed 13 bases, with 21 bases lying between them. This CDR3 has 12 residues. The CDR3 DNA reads TGCAGCGTCTCTCAGGGCAGGGCTCAAGATTTCTTT. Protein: CSVSQGRAQDFF.

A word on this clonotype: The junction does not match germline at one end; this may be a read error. CDR3 protein: CASSFQGWESWELFF. The CDR3 DNA follows: TGCGCCAGCAGCTTTCAAGGTTGGGAATCCTGGGAGCTGTTTTTT. This chain joins TRBV5-6 and TRBJ2-2; D is undetermined. The CDR3 runs 15 residues. Germline assignment: CDR1 SGHDT and CDR2 YYEEEE.

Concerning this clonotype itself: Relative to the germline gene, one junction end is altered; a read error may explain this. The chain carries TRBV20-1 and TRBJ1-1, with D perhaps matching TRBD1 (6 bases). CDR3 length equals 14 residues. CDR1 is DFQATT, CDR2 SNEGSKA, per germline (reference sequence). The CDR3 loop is CSKRGGGQNIEAFF. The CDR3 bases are TGCAGTAAGAGGGGTGGAGGACAGAACATTGAAGCTTTCTTT.

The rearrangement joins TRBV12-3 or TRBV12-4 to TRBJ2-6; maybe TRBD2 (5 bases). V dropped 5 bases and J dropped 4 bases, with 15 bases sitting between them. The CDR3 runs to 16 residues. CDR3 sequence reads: CASSIRRISGANVLTF. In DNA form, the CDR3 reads TGTGCCAGCAGTATTCGGAGGATTTCCGGGGCCAACGTCCTGACTTTC.

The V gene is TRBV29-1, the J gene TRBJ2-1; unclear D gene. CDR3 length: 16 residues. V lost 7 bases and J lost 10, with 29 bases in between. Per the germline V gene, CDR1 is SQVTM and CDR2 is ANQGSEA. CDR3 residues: CSATTLRYWSRQEQFF. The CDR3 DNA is TGCAGCGCCACCACGCTTCGGTACTGGTCCCGTCAAGAGCAGTTCTTC.

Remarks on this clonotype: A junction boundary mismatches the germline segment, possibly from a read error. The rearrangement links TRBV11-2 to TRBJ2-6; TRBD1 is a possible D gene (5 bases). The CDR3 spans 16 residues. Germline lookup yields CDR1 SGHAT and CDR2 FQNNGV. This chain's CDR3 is CVSCLDLRAGANVLTF. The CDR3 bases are TGTGTCAGCTGCTTAGATCTCAGGGCTGGGGCCAACGTCCTGACTTTC.

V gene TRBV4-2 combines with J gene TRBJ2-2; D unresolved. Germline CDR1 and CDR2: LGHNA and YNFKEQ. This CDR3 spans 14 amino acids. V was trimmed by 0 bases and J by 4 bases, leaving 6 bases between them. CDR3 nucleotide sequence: TGTGCCAGCAGCCAAGACATCTCCACCGGGGAGCTGTTTTTT. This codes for CASSQDISTGELFF.

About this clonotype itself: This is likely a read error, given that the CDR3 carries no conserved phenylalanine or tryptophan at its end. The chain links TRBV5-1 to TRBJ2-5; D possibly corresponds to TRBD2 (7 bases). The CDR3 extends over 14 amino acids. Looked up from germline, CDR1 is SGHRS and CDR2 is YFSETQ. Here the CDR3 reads CASSQWGGQEIQYL. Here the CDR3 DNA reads TGCGCCAGCAGCCAGTGGGGGGGCCAAGAGATCCAGTACCTC.

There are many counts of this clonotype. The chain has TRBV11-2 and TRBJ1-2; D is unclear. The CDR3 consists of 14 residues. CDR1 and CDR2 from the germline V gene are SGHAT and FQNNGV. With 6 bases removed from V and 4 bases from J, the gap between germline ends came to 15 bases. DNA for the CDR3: TGTGCCAGCAGAGAGAGGGATATCACCTATGGCTACACCTTC. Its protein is CASRERDITYGYTF.

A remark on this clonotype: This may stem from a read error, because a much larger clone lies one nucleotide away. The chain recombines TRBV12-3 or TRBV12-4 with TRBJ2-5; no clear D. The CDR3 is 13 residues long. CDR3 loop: CASGLRSEETQYF. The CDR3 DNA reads TGTGCCAGCGGTTTGAGGTCAGAAGAGACCCAGTACTTC.

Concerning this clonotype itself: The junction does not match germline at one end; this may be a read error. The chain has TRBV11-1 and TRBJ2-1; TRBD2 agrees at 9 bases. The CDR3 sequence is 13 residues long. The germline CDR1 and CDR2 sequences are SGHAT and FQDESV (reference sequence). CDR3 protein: CASSAGGTNEQFF. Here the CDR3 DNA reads TGTGCCAGCAGCGCGGGAGGGACGAATGAGCAATTCTTC.

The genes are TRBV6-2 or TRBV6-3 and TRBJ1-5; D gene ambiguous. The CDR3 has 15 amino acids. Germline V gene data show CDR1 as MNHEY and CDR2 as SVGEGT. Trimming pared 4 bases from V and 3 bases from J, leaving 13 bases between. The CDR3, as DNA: TGTGCCAGCAGTTCCAGGCTAGGGATCAATCAGCCCCAGCATTTT. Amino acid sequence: CASSSRLGINQPQHF.

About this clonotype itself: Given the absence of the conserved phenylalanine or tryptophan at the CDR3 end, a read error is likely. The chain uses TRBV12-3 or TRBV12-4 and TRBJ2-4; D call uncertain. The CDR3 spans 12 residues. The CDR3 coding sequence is TGTGTCGGCAGTTTGTCCCAAAACATTCAGTACTAC. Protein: CVGSLSQNIQYY.

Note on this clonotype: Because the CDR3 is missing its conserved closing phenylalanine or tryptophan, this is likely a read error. In DNA form, the CDR3 reads TGTGCCAGCAGTTACGGGGTAGCGGGAGGTTTGGGCGAGCAGTACCTC. Translating it yields CASSYGVAGGLGEQYL. This chain links TRBV6-6 with TRBJ2-7; 10 bases fit TRBD2. V lost 2 bases, J lost 6 bases, and 10 bases stayed unmatched. There are 16 residues in the CDR3. Germline loops: CDR1 MNHNY, CDR2 SVGAGI (reference sequence).

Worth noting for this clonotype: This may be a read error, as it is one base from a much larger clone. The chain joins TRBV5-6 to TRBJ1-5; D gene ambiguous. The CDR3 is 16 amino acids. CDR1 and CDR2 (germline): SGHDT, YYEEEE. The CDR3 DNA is TGTGCCAGCAGCTTTGGAGGAGTTTATAGCAATCAGCCCAAGCATTTT. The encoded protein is CASSFGGVYSNQPKHF.